This T cell receptor (beta chain) derives from a study of vaccination and CD4 T cells after COVID-19. With 0 bases removed from V and 0 bases from J, the gap between germline ends came to 24 bases. From germline, CDR1 is MNHEY and CDR2 SVGAGI. This CDR3 comprises 21 residues. CD4+ T cells that had been cultured provided DNA sequenced with the Oncomine TCR Beta short-read assay. In TCRdb, the PCR reads were re-called with MiXCR into one record per CDR3 protein. The table has some 20,000 distinct CDR3 sequences, approximately 70% seen once. Treatment given: approximately 9-day PBMC culture with coronavirus spike peptide pools or control peptides (ViraFEST assay). As to this clonotype: The antigen is unknown.

The chain uses TRBV6-5 and TRBJ2-1; perhaps TRBD2 as D (5 bases). The sample taken for sequencing was CD4+ T cells from blood, cultured in vitro. This clonotype was obtained from a human donor who had recovered from COVID-19. For the CDR3, the DNA is TGTGCCAGCAGTTACTCCCCGGGCGCGGCGGGTAGGAAGAGCTCCTACAATGAGCAGTTCTTC. It codes for CASSYSPGAAGRKSSYNEQFF.